These T cell receptor beta chains were read from a single sample in a study of identical twins. One entry per CDR3 protein results from TCRdb running MiXCR on the 5' RACE reads. The sample contains some 660,000 distinct CDR3 sequences, 8.5% to 9% of which appear only once. These data were also filed under a second study, of yellow fever vaccine responses in identical twins.

The specimen was PBMCs. Source of these receptors: a woman between 18 and 29 years old in good health. Both conserved end residues are part of each CDR3. The order of the fields is V gene, clone size, D gene, J gene, CDR3 DNA, CDR3 protein. A D gene is named only where the DNA matches it firmly. Only some rows state a clone size, as once, few, many or a class for expanded clones.

V: TRBV7-2; size: NA; D: NA; J: TRBJ2-6; DNA: TGTGCCAGCAGCTCTACTTCAGGGTTGGGTGGGGCCAACGTCCTGACTTTC; CDR3: CASSSTSGLGGANVLTF
V: TRBV4-2; size: NA; D: NA; J: TRBJ2-1; DNA: TGTGCCAGCAGCCAGGGGCAGGACCTAAATTCTTACAATGAGCAGTTCTTC; CDR3: CASSQGQDLNSYNEQFF
V: TRBV4-3; size: NA; D: TRBD1; J: TRBJ2-7; DNA: TGCGCCAGCAGCCGAGGACAGGCTTCGACCTACGAGCAGTACTTC; CDR3: CASSRGQASTYEQYF
V: TRBV4-3; size: NA; D: TRBD2; J: TRBJ2-1; DNA: TGCGCCAGCAGCCAAACTAGCGGCCAGCAGTTCTTC; CDR3: CASSQTSGQQFF
V: TRBV20-1; size: few; D: NA; J: TRBJ2-1; DNA: TGCAGTGCGCGAGACTTAAGCTCCTACAATGAGCAGTTCTTC; CDR3: CSARDLSSYNEQFF
V: TRBV6-6; size: NA; D: NA; J: TRBJ1-1; DNA: TGTGCCGGCGGGGTCGAGAAAGCTTTCTTT; CDR3: CAGGVEKAFF
V: TRBV4-3; size: many; D: NA; J: TRBJ1-1; DNA: TGCGCCAGCAGCCAAGATTCCGGGGAGAGCACTGAAGCTTTCTTT; CDR3: CASSQDSGESTEAFF
V: TRBV29-1; size: few; D: NA; J: TRBJ2-1; DNA: TGCAGCGTTGATTCCCTCAGCTCCTACAATGAGCAGTTCTTC; CDR3: CSVDSLSSYNEQFF
V: TRBV7-9; size: NA; D: TRBD1; J: TRBJ2-7; DNA: TGTGCCAGCAGCTCCCACCCGGACAGGGTACCGTACGAGCAGTACTTC; CDR3: CASSSHPDRVPYEQYF
V: TRBV12-3/TRBV12-4; size: NA; D: NA; J: TRBJ2-2; DNA: TGTGCCAGCAGTCCCTGGAGGGCCCTTGGCACCGGGGAGCTGTTTTTT; CDR3: CASSPWRALGTGELFF
V: TRBV27; size: NA; D: NA; J: TRBJ2-3; DNA: TGTGCCAGCAGTCGGGACTCTCTTTTGCGCACAGATACGCAGTATTTT; CDR3: CASSRDSLLRTDTQYF
V: TRBV7-9; size: NA; D: NA; J: TRBJ2-5; DNA: TGTGCCAGCAGCTCACTATTTGGAGAGACCCAGTACTTC; CDR3: CASSSLFGETQYF
V: TRBV20-1; size: many; D: TRBD1; J: TRBJ2-7; DNA: TGCAGTGCTACCTCCGGGGGGACAGGGAAGGGCTACGAGCAGTACTTC; CDR3: CSATSGGTGKGYEQYF
V: TRBV14; size: many; D: TRBD1; J: TRBJ2-7; DNA: TGTGCCAGCAGCCCCCCGTCCGGGACAGGCGGACTTCTTTTCTACGAGCAGTACTTC; CDR3: CASSPPSGTGGLLFYEQYF
V: TRBV11-2; size: NA; D: TRBD2; J: TRBJ2-1; DNA: TGTGCCAGCAGCGTACTAGCGGGAGTTATCCATGAGCAGTTCTTC; CDR3: CASSVLAGVIHEQFF
V: TRBV29-1; size: few; D: TRBD1; J: TRBJ2-1; DNA: TGCAGCGTTGACGGCCAGGGGGTCTACAATGAGCAGTTCTTC; CDR3: CSVDGQGVYNEQFF
V: TRBV6-2/TRBV6-3; size: few; D: TRBD2; J: TRBJ2-1; DNA: TGTGCCAGCAGTTCCCTCCTAGCGGGCTCCTACAATGAGCAGTTCTTC; CDR3: CASSSLLAGSYNEQFF
V: TRBV19; size: NA; D: NA; J: TRBJ1-6; DNA: TGTGCCAGTAGTCCTTCGACAGGTTATAATTCACCCCTCCACTTT; CDR3: CASSPSTGYNSPLHF
V: TRBV6-2/TRBV6-3; size: NA; D: NA; J: TRBJ1-1; DNA: TGTGCCAGCAGTTACCCCCCAGCTCGGGCTGAAGCTTTCTTT; CDR3: CASSYPPARAEAFF
V: TRBV7-2; size: few; D: NA; J: TRBJ2-7; DNA: TGTGCCAGCAGCTTAAGTTCGGGAACAGGGTTGGGGGAGCAGTACTTC; CDR3: CASSLSSGTGLGEQYF
V: TRBV2; size: NA; D: TRBD1; J: TRBJ2-7; DNA: TGTGCCAGCAGTGGGGACAGGGCTGCCTACGAGCAGTACTTC; CDR3: CASSGDRAAYEQYF
V: TRBV24-1; size: many; D: NA; J: TRBJ2-3; DNA: TGTGCCACCCTGGACATCTTTACAGATACGCAGTATTTT; CDR3: CATLDIFTDTQYF
V: TRBV28; size: NA; D: TRBD2; J: TRBJ2-2; DNA: TGTGCCAGCAGTTCCACGGGACTAGCGGGGGAGACCGGGGAGCTGTTTTTT; CDR3: CASSSTGLAGETGELFF
V: TRBV9; size: few; D: NA; J: TRBJ2-1; DNA: TGTGCCAGCAGCGCCATTGGGGCGGGTGAGCAGTTCTTC; CDR3: CASSAIGAGEQFF
V: TRBV5-1; size: NA; D: TRBD1; J: TRBJ2-1; DNA: TGCGCCAGCAGTTCAACAGGGGGATCCAATGAGCAGTTCTTC; CDR3: CASSSTGGSNEQFF
V: TRBV4-3; size: many; D: TRBD2; J: TRBJ2-5; DNA: TGCGCCAGCAGCCAAGAAATCGGGAGGGAGACCCAGTACTTC; CDR3: CASSQEIGRETQYF
V: TRBV6-1; size: few; D: TRBD2; J: TRBJ2-2; DNA: TGTGCCAGCAGAAGGACTAGCGGGAGTGTGGGAACCGGGGAGCTGTTTTTT; CDR3: CASRRTSGSVGTGELFF
V: TRBV30; size: few; D: TRBD1; J: TRBJ2-1; DNA: TGTGCCTGGAGCCGGATTAGACAGGGCAATGAGCAGTTCTTC; CDR3: CAWSRIRQGNEQFF
V: TRBV27; size: NA; D: TRBD1; J: TRBJ2-7; DNA: TGTGCCAGCAGTGTCGACAGGGTTCCGGGCGAGCAGTACTTC; CDR3: CASSVDRVPGEQYF
V: TRBV29-1; size: few; D: TRBD2; J: TRBJ2-3; DNA: TGCAGCGTTGAAGATCAGGGACTAGCGGGACTCGCAGATACGCAGTATTTT; CDR3: CSVEDQGLAGLADTQYF
V: TRBV7-9; size: many; D: TRBD2; J: TRBJ2-3; DNA: TGTGCCAGCAGCGATACCTCCAGACTAGCGACGCAGTATTTT; CDR3: CASSDTSRLATQYF
V: TRBV5-6; size: NA; D: TRBD1; J: TRBJ2-3; DNA: TGTGCCAGCAGCTTCTTTGGGCAGGGGGCGAGGGATACGCAGTATTTT; CDR3: CASSFFGQGARDTQYF
V: TRBV7-8; size: NA; D: TRBD2; J: TRBJ2-3; DNA: TGTGCCAGCAGCCCGATGGGACTAGCGGTTGGTGATACGCAGTATTTT; CDR3: CASSPMGLAVGDTQYF
V: TRBV7-9; size: many; D: TRBD1; J: TRBJ1-5; DNA: TGTGCCAGCACGGACCTCCGACAGGGGTCAAATCAGCCCCAGCATTTT; CDR3: CASTDLRQGSNQPQHF
V: TRBV12-3/TRBV12-4; size: many; D: NA; J: TRBJ2-2; DNA: TGTGCCAGCAGGGCAGGGTTAGGGATGACCGGGGAGCTGTTTTTT; CDR3: CASRAGLGMTGELFF
V: TRBV27; size: NA; D: TRBD2; J: TRBJ2-5; DNA: TGTGCCAGCAGTCCTAGCGGGATCAAGACCCAGTACTTC; CDR3: CASSPSGIKTQYF
V: TRBV6-5; size: few; D: NA; J: TRBJ2-7; DNA: TGTGCCAGCAGTTACACATTCTCACTAGCAGGAAGGTCCTACGAGCAGTACTTC; CDR3: CASSYTFSLAGRSYEQYF
V: TRBV20-1; size: NA; D: NA; J: TRBJ2-1; DNA: TGCAGTGCTATACAGGGAGGCCCCTACAATGAGCAGTTCTTC; CDR3: CSAIQGGPYNEQFF
V: TRBV19; size: NA; D: NA; J: TRBJ2-1; DNA: TGTGCCAGTAGTAAAACTTCAGGATGGCTATACAATGAGCAGTTCTTC; CDR3: CASSKTSGWLYNEQFF
V: TRBV12-3/TRBV12-4; size: few; D: NA; J: TRBJ1-5; DNA: TGTGCCAGCAGTTTAATGCAGGGTAGTCAGCCCCAGCATTTT; CDR3: CASSLMQGSQPQHF
V: TRBV6-4; size: many; D: NA; J: TRBJ1-1; DNA: TGTGCCAGCAGTGACTCAGAGGAGACTGAAGCTTTCTTT; CDR3: CASSDSEETEAFF
V: TRBV19; size: NA; D: NA; J: TRBJ2-1; DNA: TGTGCCAGTAGTCCCCTCCTGACTGACTACAATGAGCAGTTCTTC; CDR3: CASSPLLTDYNEQFF
V: TRBV12-3/TRBV12-4; size: NA; D: TRBD1; J: TRBJ2-7; DNA: TGTGCCAGCAGTCCACTTCGGGACAGGGGCTACGAGCAGTACTTC; CDR3: CASSPLRDRGYEQYF
V: TRBV20-1; size: NA; D: TRBD2; J: TRBJ2-2; DNA: TGCAGTGCGAGCGGACTAGCGGGGAAAAACACCGGGGAGCTGTTTTTT; CDR3: CSASGLAGKNTGELFF
V: TRBV6-5; size: NA; D: TRBD2; J: TRBJ2-3; DNA: TGTGCCAGCAGTTATGGGGGGGGAAAAAGGACCCCTAAGATGGATACGCAGTATTTT; CDR3: CASSYGGGKRTPKMDTQYF
V: TRBV10-2; size: NA; D: TRBD2; J: TRBJ2-1; DNA: TGCGCCAGCAGTCCCGGACTAGCCGCGCAGTTCTTC; CDR3: CASSPGLAAQFF
V: TRBV28; size: NA; D: NA; J: TRBJ1-5; DNA: TGTGCCAGCAAACCGGGGCAACGACAGCCCCAGCATTTT; CDR3: CASKPGQRQPQHF
V: TRBV28; size: NA; D: NA; J: TRBJ2-7; DNA: TGTGCCAGCAGTTCCCCGCGTACCTCCTACGAGCAGTACTTC; CDR3: CASSSPRTSYEQYF
V: TRBV3-1; size: few; D: NA; J: TRBJ2-1; DNA: TGTGCCAGCAGCTCAGGGGGGGGTTCCTACAATGAGCAGTTCTTC; CDR3: CASSSGGGSYNEQFF
V: TRBV7-2; size: NA; D: TRBD1; J: TRBJ2-4; DNA: TGTGCCAGCAGCTTAGACAGGGGTGACGCCATTCAGTACTTC; CDR3: CASSLDRGDAIQYF